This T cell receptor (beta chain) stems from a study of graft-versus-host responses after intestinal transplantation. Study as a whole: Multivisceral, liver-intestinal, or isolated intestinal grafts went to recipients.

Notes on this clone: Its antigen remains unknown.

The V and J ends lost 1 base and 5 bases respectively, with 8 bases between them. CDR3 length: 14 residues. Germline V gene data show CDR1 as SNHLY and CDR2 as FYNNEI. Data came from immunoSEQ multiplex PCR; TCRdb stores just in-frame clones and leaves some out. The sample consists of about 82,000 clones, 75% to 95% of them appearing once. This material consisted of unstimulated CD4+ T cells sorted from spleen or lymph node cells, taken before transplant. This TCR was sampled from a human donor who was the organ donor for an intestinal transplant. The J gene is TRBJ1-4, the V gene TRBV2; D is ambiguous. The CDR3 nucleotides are TGTGCCAGCAGTGAAGTCCAGCGGAATGAAAAACTGTTTTTT. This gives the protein CASSEVQRNEKLFF.